These 18 T cell receptor beta chains were all obtained from the same sample, sequenced in a study of blood T cell repertoires in COVID-19. TCRdb's copy holds only in-frame clones and misses some; the assay was immunoSEQ multiplex PCR. There are around 250,000 clones in the sample; roughly 89% occur only once, and 2.1% lies in the top ten. The sample consisted of peripheral blood. These receptors were collected from a woman aged 55-69 years with COVID-19, enrolled during active disease.

V and J are TRBV9 and TRBJ2-1; D is unclear. Germline loops: CDR1 SGDLS, CDR2 YYNGEE. V was cut by 5 bases and J by 0 bases, with 12 bases left in between. CDR3 length equals 15 residues. The DNA of the CDR3 is TGTGCCAGCAGTCCACAGCAGAGCTCCTACAATGAGCAGTTCTTC. This gives the protein CASSPQQSSYNEQFF.

The chain is built from TRBV6-6 and TRBJ2-7; D is undetermined. This CDR3 is built from 13 residues. Trimming took off 6 bases at V and 0 bases at J, with 9 bases between the two ends. Germline loops: CDR1 MNHNY, CDR2 SVGAGI (reference sequence). In nucleotides, the CDR3 is TGTGCCAGCAGCTTCGTCCCCTCCTACGAGCAGTACTTC. Translation gives CASSFVPSYEQYF.

This clone was seen just once. CDR3 DNA sequence: TGTGCCAGCAGTTACTCCGGGACAGGTATCTATGGCTACACCTTC. Translating it yields CASSYSGTGIYGYTF. The chain couples TRBV6-5 to TRBJ1-2, with 8 positions matching TRBD1. Germline lookup yields CDR1 MNHEY and CDR2 SVGAGI. J gave up 4 bases and V 0 bases, and 4 bases lay outside the gene matches. This CDR3 has 15 residues.

The rearrangement uses TRBV27 and TRBJ1-2, with D perhaps matching TRBD1 (6 bases). Looked up from germline, CDR1 is MNHEY and CDR2 is SMNVEV (reference sequence). Trimming pared 3 bases from V and 4 bases from J, leaving 9 bases between. CDR3 size: 13 residues. CDR3 sequence: CASSLQGRYGYTF. CDR3 DNA sequence: TGTGCCAGCAGTTTGCAGGGGCGCTATGGCTACACCTTC.

The V call is TRBV6-2 or TRBV6-3, the J call TRBJ1-1; D may be TRBD1 (5 bases). The V gene's germline CDR1 is MNHEY and CDR2 SVGEGT. The V end lost 0 bases, the J end lost 1 base, and 15 bases lay between the germline ends. This CDR3 contains 17 residues. The CDR3 sequence is CASSYSRPQGENTEAFF. For the CDR3, the DNA is TGTGCCAGCAGTTACTCGAGGCCGCAGGGTGAGAACACTGAAGCTTTCTTT.

The chain employs TRBV2 and TRBJ1-2, with 7 bases that match TRBD1. Germline V gives CDR1 SNHLY, CDR2 FYNNEI. With 6 bases clipped from V and 5 bases from J, the junction kept 3 bases outside the gene matches. The CDR3 is made up of 12 amino acids. The CDR3 sequence is CASRTGRYGYTF. The CDR3 DNA follows: TGTGCCAGCAGGACAGGGAGGTATGGCTACACCTTC.

V is TRBV7-9 and J is TRBJ1-4, with 8 bases aligning to TRBD1. Trimming at V came to 5 bases and at J to 6 bases, leaving 2 bases not matched to a gene. In germline, CDR1 is SEHNR, CDR2 FQNEAQ (reference sequence). The CDR3 spans 13 residues. This CDR3 is CASSGTGYEKLFF. The CDR3 DNA reads TGTGCCAGCAGCGGGACAGGTTATGAAAAACTGTTTTTT.

This clone was detected once. The chain couples TRBV5-1 to TRBJ2-1; perhaps TRBD2 as D (6 bases). From germline, CDR1 is SGHRS and CDR2 YFSETQ. Trimming cost V 0 bases and J 7 bases, with 14 bases left between them. The CDR3 sequence is 15 residues long. The CDR3 sequence is CASSLGTTAPNEQFF. In nucleotides, the CDR3 is TGCGCCAGCAGCTTGGGGACTACTGCTCCAAATGAGCAGTTCTTC.

The chain links TRBV7-2 to TRBJ1-2; the D gene is possibly TRBD1 (5 bases). CDR1 SGHTA and CDR2 FQGNSA come from the germline V gene. Between the trimmed V and J ends, which lost 3 bases and 7 bases, there was a span of 12 bases. The CDR3 spans 13 residues. The CDR3 region has the DNA TGTGCCAGCAGCTTGAGGCAGACAGTTGGCTACACCTTC. Its translation: CASSLRQTVGYTF.

This clone was found once. V is TRBV7-9 and J is TRBJ2-2; TRBD2 aligns across 7 bases. V was clipped by 2 bases and J by 3 bases; unmatched bases: 3. CDR1 SEHNR and CDR2 FQNEAQ come from the germline V gene (reference sequence). The CDR3 is 15 amino acids. The CDR3 reads CASSLFAGDTGELFF. As DNA, the CDR3 is TGTGCCAGCAGCTTATTTGCGGGGGACACCGGGGAGCTGTTTTTT.

This chain joins TRBV7-2 and TRBJ2-1, with a weak D call TRBD2 (5 bases). Germline lookup yields CDR1 SGHTA and CDR2 FQGNSA. CDR3 size: 14 residues. The ends were cut back, 5 bases at V and 5 bases at J, with 13 bases in the middle. CDR3 residues: CASSPRPGNNEQFF. In DNA, the CDR3 is TGTGCCAGCAGCCCCCGACCCGGGAACAATGAGCAGTTCTTC.

V is TRBV15 and J is TRBJ2-5, with D perhaps matching TRBD2 (6 bases). The CDR3 loop spans 15 amino acids. Germline CDR1 and CDR2: LNHNV and YYDKDF (reference sequence). V was shortened by 0 bases and J by 2 bases, with 10 bases between the two germline ends. The CDR3 region has the DNA TGTGCCACCAGCAGAGATACGGGAGTACAAGAGACCCAGTACTTC. It encodes CATSRDTGVQETQYF.

The chain links TRBV5-1 to TRBJ1-5, with 10 bases that match TRBD1. CDR3 size: 15 residues. The trim removed 9 bases at V and 5 bases at J, leaving 11 bases unmatched. Germline CDR1 and CDR2: SGHRS and YFSETQ. The CDR3 DNA reads as TGCGCCAACCCGAACCGGGACAGGGGAGATCAGCCCCAGCATTTT. It translates to CANPNRDRGDQPQHF.

The chain employs TRBV7-2 and TRBJ1-5, with TRBD1 as a possible D gene (5 bases). The CDR3 sequence is 15 residues long. The V end was cut by 0 bases, the J end by 7 bases, with 13 bases between. CDR1 SGHTA and CDR2 FQGNSA come from the germline V gene. In DNA, the CDR3 is TGTGCCAGCAGCTTAGCGGGGGGGGACTTCCAGCCCCAGCATTTT. Its protein product is CASSLAGGDFQPQHF. Looking up the rest from reference TRBV7-2 and TRBJ1-5 gives the full variable domain: GAGVSQSPSNKVTEKGKDVELRCDPISGHTALYWYRQSLGQGLEFLIYFQGNSAPDKSGLPSDRFSAERTGGSVSTLTIQRTQQEDSAVYLCASSLAGGDFQPQHFGDGTRLSIL.

V gene TRBV2 combines with J gene TRBJ1-1; possibly TRBD1 for D (6 bases). V lost 1 base and J lost 3, with 18 bases in between. Looked up from germline, CDR1 is SNHLY and CDR2 is FYNNEI. This CDR3 is 17 amino acids long. The CDR3 DNA reads as TGTGCCAGCAGTGAAGTCCAACCAAATAGGGGGTACACTGAAGCTTTCTTT. Its translation: CASSEVQPNRGYTEAFF.

This CDR3 is CASSQGLATNEKLFF. In DNA form, the CDR3 reads TGTGCCAGCAGCCAAGGACTAGCAACTAATGAAAAACTGTTTTTT. The chain links TRBV4-2 to TRBJ1-4; D is unclear. This CDR3 spans 15 amino acids. V lost 1 base and J 0 bases, leaving 6 bases between the germline ends. Germline assignment: CDR1 LGHNA and CDR2 YNFKEQ.

The chain employs TRBV7-2 and TRBJ2-7; 8 bases match TRBD2. Germline V gene lookup returns CDR1 SGHTA and CDR2 FQGNSA. The CDR3 runs to 13 residues. V lost 6 bases to trimming and J lost 7 bases; unmatched junction nucleotides: 8. CDR3 nucleotides: TGTGCCAGCAGGATCTTAGCGGGGAATGAGCAGTACTTC. It specifies CASRILAGNEQYF.

This chain joins TRBV7-3 and TRBJ2-1; 10 nucleotides align to TRBD2. J was trimmed by 5 bases and V by 3 bases; bases with no gene match: 7. Germline V gives CDR1 SGHTA, CDR2 FQGTGA. The CDR3 runs to 16 residues. The DNA of the CDR3 is TGTGCCAGCAGCTTGACCGAAGCGGGGGGGAACAATGAGCAGTTCTTC. Translation: CASSLTEAGGNNEQFF.